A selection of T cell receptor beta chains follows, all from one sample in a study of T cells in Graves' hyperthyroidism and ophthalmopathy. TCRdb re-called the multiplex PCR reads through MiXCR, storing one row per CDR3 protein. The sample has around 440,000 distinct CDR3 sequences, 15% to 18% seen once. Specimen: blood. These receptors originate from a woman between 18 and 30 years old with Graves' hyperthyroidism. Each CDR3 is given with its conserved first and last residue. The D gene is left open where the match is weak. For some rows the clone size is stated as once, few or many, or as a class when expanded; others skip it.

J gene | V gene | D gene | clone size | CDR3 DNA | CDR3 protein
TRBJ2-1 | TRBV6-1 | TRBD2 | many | TGTGCCAGCAAGGCGGGAGGCTCCAATGAGCAGTTCTTC | CASKAGGSNEQFF
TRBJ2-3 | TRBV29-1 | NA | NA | TGCAGCGTTGCTGTCCGGGTAGGGCTCACAGATACGCAGTATTTT | CSVAVRVGLTDTQYF
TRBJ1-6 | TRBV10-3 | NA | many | TGTGCCATCAGACCACTTCCCAATTCACCCCTCCACTTT | CAIRPLPNSPLHF
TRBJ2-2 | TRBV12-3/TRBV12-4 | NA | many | TGTGCCAGCACGCCGGGACTGGCGAGCACCGGGGAGCTGTTTTTT | CASTPGLASTGELFF
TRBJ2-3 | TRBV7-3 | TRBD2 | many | TGTGCCAGCAGCCTAGATGGGACTAGTGGGTATACGCAGTATTTT | CASSLDGTSGYTQYF
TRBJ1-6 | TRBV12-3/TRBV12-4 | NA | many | TGTGCCAGCAGTTCATTCCGACGGTATTCACCCCTCCACTTT | CASSSFRRYSPLHF
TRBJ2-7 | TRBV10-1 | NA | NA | TGCGCCAGCAGTGATGGGGGTGGAGGGGGCTACGAGCAGTACTTC | CASSDGGGGGYEQYF
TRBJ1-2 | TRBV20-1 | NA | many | TGCAGTGCTAGAGCCGGACGGTCTGACACCTTC | CSARAGRSDTF
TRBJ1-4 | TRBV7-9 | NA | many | TGTGCCAGCAGCTTAGCGCAGGTTTGGGAAAAACTGTTTTTT | CASSLAQVWEKLFF
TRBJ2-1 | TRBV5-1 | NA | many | TGCGCCAGCAGCTTGGGCCAGGCCCACAATGAGCAGTTCTTC | CASSLGQAHNEQFF
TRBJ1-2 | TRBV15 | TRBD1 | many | TGTGCCACCAGCAGGGGACTCTTCGGGACAGCGAAGGGGGCTAACTATGGCTACACCTTC | CATSRGLFGTAKGANYGYTF
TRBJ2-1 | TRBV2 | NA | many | TGTGCCAGCAAGGAGGGCGGGCCTGGTACGGATGAGCAGTTCTTC | CASKEGGPGTDEQFF
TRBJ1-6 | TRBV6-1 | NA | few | TGTGCCAGCAGCCCCTTTTCACCGGGCGGGGGCCATTCACCCCTCCACTTT | CASSPFSPGGGHSPLHF
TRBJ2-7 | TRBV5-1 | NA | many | TGCGCCAGCAGCTGGGACGCGGCCTACGAGCAGTACTTC | CASSWDAAYEQYF
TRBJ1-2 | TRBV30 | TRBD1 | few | TGTGCCTGGAGTGTGGACAGGGTGGCGAGTGGCTACACCTTC | CAWSVDRVASGYTF
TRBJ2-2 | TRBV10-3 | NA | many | TGTGCCACCAAAGGGCCAACGAACACCGGGGAGCTGTTTTTT | CATKGPTNTGELFF
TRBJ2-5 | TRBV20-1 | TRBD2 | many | TGCAGTGCTAGAGTGGGGACTAGCGGGAGAGAGACCCAGTACTTC | CSARVGTSGRETQYF
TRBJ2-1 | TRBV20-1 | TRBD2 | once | TGCAGTGCTCCTACTAGCGGGTTAAGGGGAGAGCAGTTCTTC | CSAPTSGLRGEQFF
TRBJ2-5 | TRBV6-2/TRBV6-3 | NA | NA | TGTGCCAGCAGTCAACAGATTCAAGAGACCCAGTACTTC | CASSQQIQETQYF
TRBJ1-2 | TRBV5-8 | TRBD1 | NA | TGTGCCAGCAGCCAACAGGGGACTTATGGCTACACCTTC | CASSQQGTYGYTF
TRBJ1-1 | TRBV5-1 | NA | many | TGCGCCAGCAGCTCCGGAATCGCTGAAGCTTTCTTT | CASSSGIAEAFF
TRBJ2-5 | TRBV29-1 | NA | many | TGCAGCGTTTCCGACAGGCAAGAGACCCAGTACTTC | CSVSDRQETQYF
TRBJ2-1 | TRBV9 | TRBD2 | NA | TGTGCCAGCAGCGGAACTAGCGTCAATGAGCAGTTCTTC | CASSGTSVNEQFF
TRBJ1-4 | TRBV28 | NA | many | TGTGCCAGCGGCCCGCTGGGTCCCTCAACTAATGAAAAACTGTTTTTT | CASGPLGPSTNEKLFF
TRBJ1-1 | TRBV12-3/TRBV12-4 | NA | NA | TGTGCCAGCAGTCCCGGTTGGGGGCCAAACACTGAAGCTTTCTTT | CASSPGWGPNTEAFF
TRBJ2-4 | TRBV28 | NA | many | TGTGCCAGCAGCCTCCGGGACACCGTAGCCAAAAACATTCAGTACTTC | CASSLRDTVAKNIQYF
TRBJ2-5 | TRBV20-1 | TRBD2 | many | TGCAGTGCTAGAGAGCGGGAGGTCAACCTGGGGACCCAGTACTTC | CSAREREVNLGTQYF
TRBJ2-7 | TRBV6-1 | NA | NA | TGTGCCAGCTACCACAGAATTCACGAGCAGTACTTC | CASYHRIHEQYF
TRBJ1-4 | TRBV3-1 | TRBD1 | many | TGTGCCAGCAGCCACCTCCGGGACAGGGTAGATGAAAAACTGTTTTTT | CASSHLRDRVDEKLFF
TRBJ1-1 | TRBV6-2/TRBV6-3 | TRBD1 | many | TGTGCCAGCCAACGGGACAGCGCCATATACACTGAAGCTTTCTTT | CASQRDSAIYTEAFF
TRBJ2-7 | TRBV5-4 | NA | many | TGTGCCAGCAGCTCCAACCTGGGACAAGCCGCTTACGAGCAGTACTTC | CASSSNLGQAAYEQYF
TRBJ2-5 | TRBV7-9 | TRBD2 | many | TGTGCCAGCAGCTTATCCTTAGCGGGTCAAGAGACCCAGTACTTC | CASSLSLAGQETQYF
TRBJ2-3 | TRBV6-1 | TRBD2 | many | TGTGCCAGCAGCCCCGTTACCCCAGGTGGTGCGGGAGGGCGAAGGGATACGCAGTATTTT | CASSPVTPGGAGGRRDTQYF
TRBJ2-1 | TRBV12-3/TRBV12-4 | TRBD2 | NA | TGTGCCAGCAGCCCCACTAGCGGGGGGGGACGGAATGAGCAGTTCTTC | CASSPTSGGGRNEQFF
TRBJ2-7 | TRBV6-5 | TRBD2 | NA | TGTGCCAGCAGTTACTACGGGACTAGCGGGAGCCACGAGCAGTACTTC | CASSYYGTSGSHEQYF
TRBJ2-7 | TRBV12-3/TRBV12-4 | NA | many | TGTGCCAGCAGTTCGGGGCCAGGCGGAAGCTACGAGCAGTACTTC | CASSSGPGGSYEQYF
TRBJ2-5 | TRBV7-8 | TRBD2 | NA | TGTGCCAGCAGCTTAACTCCGGGACTAGCGGGAGAGAATAAGACCCAGTACTTC | CASSLTPGLAGENKTQYF
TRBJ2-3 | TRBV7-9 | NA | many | TGTGCCAGCAGCTTGGTCCGGGGGCGGGATACGCAGTATTTT | CASSLVRGRDTQYF
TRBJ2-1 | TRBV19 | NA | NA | TGTGCCAGTAGTAGACCGGGACGCCACAACAATGAGCAGTTCTTC | CASSRPGRHNNEQFF
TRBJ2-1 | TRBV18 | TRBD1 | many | TGTGCCAGCTCACCACCGTGGGCAGGGGGTTACAATGAGCAGTTCTTC | CASSPPWAGGYNEQFF
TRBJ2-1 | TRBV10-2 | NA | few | TGCGCCAGCAGTGGGCCCCACTGGCTCGGCTACAATGAGCAGTTCTTC | CASSGPHWLGYNEQFF
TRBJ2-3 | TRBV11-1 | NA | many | TGTGCCAGCAGCGCCCCGGATACGCAGTATTTT | CASSAPDTQYF